Sequencing of this T cell receptor beta chain was carried out in a study of OX40 agonist ivuxolimab in advanced cancers. Study-level information: Three patients got partial responses; one had hepatocellular carcinoma and two had cutaneous melanoma.

Germline CDR1 SEHNR, CDR2 FQNEAQ (reference sequence). Trimming took 3 bases from V and 0 from J, leaving 10 bases between them. The CDR3 length is 15 residues. Profiling relied on immunoSEQ multiplex PCR, and the TCRdb table lists in-frame clones only, not all of them. Of under 40,000 clones in the sample, about four fifths were seen once. The sequences come from CD4+ or CD8+ T cells sorted from blood, collected in a trial of the OX40 agonist ivuxolimab. This TCR derives from an adult with an advanced solid tumor such as melanoma, head and neck, liver or kidney cancer. The rearrangement uses TRBV7-9 and TRBJ2-3; D ambiguous. The chain's CDR3 is CASSFWISSTDTQYF. The CDR3 bases are TGTGCCAGCAGCTTCTGGATTTCTAGCACAGATACGCAGTATTTT.